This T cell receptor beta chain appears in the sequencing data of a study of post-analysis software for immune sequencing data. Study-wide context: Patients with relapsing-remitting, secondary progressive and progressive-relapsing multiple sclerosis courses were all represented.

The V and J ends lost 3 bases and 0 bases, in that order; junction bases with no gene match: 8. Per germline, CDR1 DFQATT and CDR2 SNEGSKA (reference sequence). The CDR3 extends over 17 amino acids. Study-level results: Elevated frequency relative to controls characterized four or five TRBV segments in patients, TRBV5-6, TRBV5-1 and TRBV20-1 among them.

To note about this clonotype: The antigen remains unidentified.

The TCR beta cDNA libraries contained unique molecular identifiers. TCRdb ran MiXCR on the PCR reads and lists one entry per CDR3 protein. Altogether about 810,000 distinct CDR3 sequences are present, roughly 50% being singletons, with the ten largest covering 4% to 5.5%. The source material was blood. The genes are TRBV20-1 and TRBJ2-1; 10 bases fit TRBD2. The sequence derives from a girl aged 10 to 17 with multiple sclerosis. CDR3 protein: CSASHLAGVASYNEQFF. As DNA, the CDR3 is TGCAGTGCTAGTCACCTAGCGGGGGTGGCCTCCTACAATGAGCAGTTCTTC.